This TCR beta chain was identified during a study of regulatory T cells in long-lasting Graves disease. This clonotype was seen a few times. Its antigen is unknown. TCR beta libraries were built with iRepertoire HTBI primers and Arm-PCR of CDR3 regions. TCRdb reprocessed the multiplex PCR reads with MiXCR, giving one entry per CDR3 protein. The table has 350,000 to 400,000 distinct CDR3 sequences, roughly 17% seen once. Documented time point: newly diagnosed GD, antithyroid drugs for less than 3 months. RNA from PBMCs was the source of the TCR library. The CDR3 has 14 residues. In germline, CDR1 is DFQATT, CDR2 SNEGSKA (reference sequence). Trimming removed 1 base from V and 3 bases from J; junction bases left unmatched: 6. Overall study results and limits: The persistent group shared 2,500 to 3,000 public clonotypes, more than the approximately 1,000 shared by new patients.

These data are also associated with another study on T cells in Graves' hyperthyroidism and ophthalmopathy.

The chain has TRBV20-1 and TRBJ2-7; 7 positions agree with TRBD1. The specimen comprised peripheral blood mononuclear cells (PBMCs), sampled at new diagnosis, from a patient treated with antithyroid drugs. This receptor was taken from a woman aged 18-29 years with Graves disease. In DNA, the CDR3 is TGCAGTGCTAGAGCCGGGACAGCAATCTACGAGCAGTACTTC. Protein sequence: CSARAGTAIYEQYF.